Here is one T cell receptor beta chain with its context. The antigen this receptor binds is unknown. No much larger clone exists at a distance of one base, and base qualities are not known. Including cysteine and phenylalanine, the CDR3 has 14 amino acids. Only the CDR3 portion is preserved as DNA: 42 bases, with reading frame beginning at the first base. From a lookup of the germline V gene, CDR1 and CDR2 are KGHSH and LQKENI. V lost 0 bases and J lost 3 bases; the stretch between them is 8 bases long. Using the deep immunoSEQ assay, TCR CDR3 regions were amplified from genomic DNA by multiplex PCR. For each cell subset, the extracted genomic DNA was distributed evenly across all wells of several immunoSEQ 96-well plates, and each plate served as one replicate. For sorted subsets, roughly 190 ng of genomic DNA, equivalent to 30,000 or so T cell genomes, went into each replicate PCR. Purified libraries were measured with a Qubit 3.0 fluorometer, size-checked on a Bioanalyzer 2100, and measured again with the KAPA Library Quantification kit. Every immunoSEQ 96-well plate was sequenced on a separate single-read 150-cycle Illumina NextSeq 550 flow cell. The authors' pipeline ran thus. Because the immunoSEQ output included only junctional sequences and no quality scores, the filtering could not be the same as the filtering used for full-length reads. To assign V/J genes and CDR3, sequences were annotated against IMGT germline references using PyIR, a Python wrapper for IgBLAST v1.9. Any read was removed if the V/J assignment was weak (E-value above 1e-6), the CDR3 was missing, or the read contained stop codons, out-of-frame junctions, or ambiguous translated residues. V3J clonotypes were defined as sequences sharing the same inferred V gene, J gene, and CDR3 amino acid sequence. The percentage overlap between two repertoires was calculated by dividing the number of shared unique clonotypes by the size of the smaller repertoire. Repertoire richness was assessed with RTK rarefaction, the Chao1 estimator, and Recon v2.1 estimates of unobserved clonotypes. Generation probabilities for all TCRbeta clonotypes obtained by the gDNA method from a few donors were computed using OLGA. TCRdb holds this immuneACCESS table with in-frame rearrangements only. Some clones are missing; in checked studies, unresolved V genes explain under half, and the rest has no known cause. The DNA gave D and trimming, while V, J and clone size come from that table. Within this sample are around 2.1 million clones, with roughly 95% of them counted one time only. Over 0.1% of the sample comes from the top ten.

These data belong to a study of shared clonotypes between healthy human individuals (dated by TCRdb to about 2020). Background on the whole study: Three men and a couple of women, aged 18 to 49 years, made up the cohort. For each donor, CD4 naive and CD4 memory were each run on three plates, CD8 naive on two plates, and CD8 memory on one plate. The study deeply sequenced blood TCR repertoires of five healthy adults to estimate repertoire size and the extent of clonotype sharing between individuals. Different laboratories and diverse techniques were used to prepare libraries and sequence TCR repertoires, to increase sequencing depth and limit assay-specific biases. Per donor, leukapheresis produced somewhere between about 0.9 and 9.5 billion PBMCs.

What the work shows at the level of the full study, not this receptor alone: Sampling was restricted to blood, and TCR repertoires in tissues likely differ from the TCR repertoires found in blood. Larger estimated clonotype richness was generally found for naive subsets than for memory subsets. Even with the large sequencing depth, rarefaction of the sorted-subset datasets indicated that sequencing was incomplete. Pairwise subsampling indicated that sequencing depth was expected to affect the degree of clonotype sharing among donors. The genetic and exposure-history diversity represented was limited by the small number of donors. Compared with non-shared clonotypes, clonotypes shared by all four sorted-subset donors had higher generation probabilities. When four donors were compared, the shared fraction of clonotypes was around 4.6% for naive CD4, over 3% for naive CD8, roughly 2.5% for memory CD4, and 0.4% for memory CD8.

Healthy HIV-negative adults with no recently reported acute infections or vaccinations were included as donors. Every donor was a Caucasian adult living in Nashville, Tennessee, USA. CD4+ T cells were enriched by magnetic negative selection; naive cells were then positively selected on CD45RA, and the negative fraction formed the memory subset. Blood was collected by leukapheresis, and PBMCs were isolated by Ficoll-Histopaque density gradient centrifugation and then cryopreserved in liquid nitrogen vapor phase. Analytical flow cytometry was used to check the purity and quantity of every magnetically sorted T cell population. From each sorted fraction, genomic DNA was isolated and quantified by UV absorbance on a Nanodrop 2000c.

Here the chain combines TRBV18 and TRBJ1-1; the D gene is possibly TRBD1, with 6 bases matching. This sequence was found in a man aged 18 to 30 in good health. Sequencing used naive CD4+ T cells sorted from blood. The sample's cell subset or site label is to be understood as: CD45RA+ positively selected. The nucleotide sequence is TGTGCCAGCTCACCACCGAAGGGGGACACTGAAGCTTTCTTT. The encoded protein is CASSPPKGDTEAFF.